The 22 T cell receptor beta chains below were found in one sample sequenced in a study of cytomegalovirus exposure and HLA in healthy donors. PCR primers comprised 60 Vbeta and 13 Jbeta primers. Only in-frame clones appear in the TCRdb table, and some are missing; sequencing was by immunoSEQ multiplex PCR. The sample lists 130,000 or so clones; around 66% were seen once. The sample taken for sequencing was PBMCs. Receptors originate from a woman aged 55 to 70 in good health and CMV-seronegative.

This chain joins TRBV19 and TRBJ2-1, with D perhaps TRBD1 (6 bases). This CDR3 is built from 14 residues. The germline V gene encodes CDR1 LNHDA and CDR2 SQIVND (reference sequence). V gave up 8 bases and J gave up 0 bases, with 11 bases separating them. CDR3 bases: TGTGCCAGTCGCGGACAGCCCTCCTACAATGAGCAGTTCTTC. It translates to CASRGQPSYNEQFF.

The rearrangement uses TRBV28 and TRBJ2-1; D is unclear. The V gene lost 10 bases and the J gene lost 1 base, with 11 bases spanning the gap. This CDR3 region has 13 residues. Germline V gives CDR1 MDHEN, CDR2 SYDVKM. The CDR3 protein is CATQRYSYNEQFF. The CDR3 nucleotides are TGTGCCACCCAGCGCTATTCCTACAATGAGCAGTTCTTC.

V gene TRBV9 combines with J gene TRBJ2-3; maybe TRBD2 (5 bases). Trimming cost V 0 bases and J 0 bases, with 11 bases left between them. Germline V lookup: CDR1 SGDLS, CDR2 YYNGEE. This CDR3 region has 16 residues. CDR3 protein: CASSVVQRPSTDTQYF. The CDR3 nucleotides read TGTGCCAGCAGCGTAGTCCAGCGGCCTAGCACAGATACGCAGTATTTT.

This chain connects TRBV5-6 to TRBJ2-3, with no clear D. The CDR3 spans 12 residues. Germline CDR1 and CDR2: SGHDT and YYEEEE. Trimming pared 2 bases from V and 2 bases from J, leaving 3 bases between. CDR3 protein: CASSFNTDTQYF. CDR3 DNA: TGTGCCAGCAGCTTTAACACAGATACGCAGTATTTT. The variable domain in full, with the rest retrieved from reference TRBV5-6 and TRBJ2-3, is DAGVTQSPTHLIKTRGQQVTLRCSPKSGHDTVSWYQQALGQGPQFIFQYYEEEERQRGNFPDRFSGHQFPNYSSELNVNALLLGDSALYLCASSFNTDTQYFGPGTRLTVL.

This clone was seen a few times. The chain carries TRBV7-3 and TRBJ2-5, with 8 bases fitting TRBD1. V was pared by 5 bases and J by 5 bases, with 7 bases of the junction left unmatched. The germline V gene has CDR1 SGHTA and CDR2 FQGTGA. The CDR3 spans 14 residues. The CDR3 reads CASSLQGAGETQYF. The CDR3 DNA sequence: TGTGCCAGCAGCCTGCAGGGGGCGGGTGAGACCCAGTACTTC.

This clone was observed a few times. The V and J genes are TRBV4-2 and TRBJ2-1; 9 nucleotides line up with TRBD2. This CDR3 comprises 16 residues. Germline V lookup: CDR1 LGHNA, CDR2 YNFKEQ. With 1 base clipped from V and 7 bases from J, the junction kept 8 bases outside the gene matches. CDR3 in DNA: TGTGCCAGCAGCCAAGGGAGACTAGCGGCTATGAATGAGCAGTTCTTC. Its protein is CASSQGRLAAMNEQFF.

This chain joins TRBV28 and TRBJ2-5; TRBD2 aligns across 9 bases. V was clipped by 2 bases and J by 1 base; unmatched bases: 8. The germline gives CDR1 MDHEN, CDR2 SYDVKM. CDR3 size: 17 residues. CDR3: CASSLGGLAGSQETQYF. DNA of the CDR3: TGTGCCAGCAGTTTAGGGGGGCTAGCGGGGTCCCAAGAGACCCAGTACTTC.

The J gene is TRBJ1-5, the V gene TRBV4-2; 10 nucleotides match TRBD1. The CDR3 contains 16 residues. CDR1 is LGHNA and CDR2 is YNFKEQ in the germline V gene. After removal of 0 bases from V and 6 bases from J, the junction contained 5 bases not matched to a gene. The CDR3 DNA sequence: TGTGCCAGCAGCCAAGAAGTGGGACAGGGGAGTCAGCCCCAGCATTTT. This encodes CASSQEVGQGSQPQHF.

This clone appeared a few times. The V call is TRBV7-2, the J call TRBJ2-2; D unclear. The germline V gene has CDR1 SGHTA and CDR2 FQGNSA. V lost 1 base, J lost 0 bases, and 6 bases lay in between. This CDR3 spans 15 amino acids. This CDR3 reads CASSLGLANTGELFF. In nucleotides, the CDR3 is TGTGCCAGCAGCTTAGGACTGGCGAACACCGGGGAGCTGTTTTTT.

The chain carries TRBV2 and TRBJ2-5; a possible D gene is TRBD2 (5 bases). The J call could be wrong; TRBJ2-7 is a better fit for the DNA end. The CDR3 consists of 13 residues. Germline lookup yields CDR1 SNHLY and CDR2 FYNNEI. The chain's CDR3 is CASSEARAHEQYF. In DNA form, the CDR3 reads TGTGCCAGCAGTGAAGCGCGGGCCCACGAGCAGTACTTC.

The DNA of the CDR3 is TGTGCCAGCAGCCCTGCACATGGTCTCGGGGAGCTGTTTTTT. Its translation is CASSPAHGLGELFF. The V and J genes are TRBV4-2 and TRBJ2-2, with D uncertain. The CDR3 loop spans 14 amino acids. V lost 4 bases to trimming and J lost 7 bases, with 13 bases between them. CDR1 and CDR2 from the germline V gene are LGHNA and YNFKEQ.

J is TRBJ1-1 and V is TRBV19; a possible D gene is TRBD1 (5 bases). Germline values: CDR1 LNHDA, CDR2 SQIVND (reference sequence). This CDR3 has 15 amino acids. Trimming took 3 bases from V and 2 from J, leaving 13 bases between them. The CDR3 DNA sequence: TGTGCCAGTAGTATGGGACTGCGGCCTAACACTGAAGCTTTCTTT. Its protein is CASSMGLRPNTEAFF. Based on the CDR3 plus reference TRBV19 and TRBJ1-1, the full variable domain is DGGITQSPKYLFRKEGQNVTLSCEQNLNHDAMYWYRQDPGQGLRLIYYSQIVNDFQKGDIAEGYSVSREKKESFPLTVTSAQKNPTAFYLCASSMGLRPNTEAFFGQGTRLTVV.

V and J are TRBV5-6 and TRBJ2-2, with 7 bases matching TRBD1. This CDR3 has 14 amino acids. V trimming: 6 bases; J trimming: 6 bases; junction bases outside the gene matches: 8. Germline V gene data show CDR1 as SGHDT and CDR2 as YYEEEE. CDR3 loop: CASTPRGPAGELFF. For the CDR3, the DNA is TGTGCCAGCACCCCTAGGGGGCCGGCCGGGGAGCTGTTTTTT.

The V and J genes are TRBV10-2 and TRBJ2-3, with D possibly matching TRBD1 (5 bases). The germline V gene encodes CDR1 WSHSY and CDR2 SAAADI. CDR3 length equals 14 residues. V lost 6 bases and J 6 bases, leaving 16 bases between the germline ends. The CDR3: CASRRQPAGDTQYF. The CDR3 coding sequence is TGCGCCAGCAGAAGACAACCCGCAGGGGATACGCAGTATTTT.

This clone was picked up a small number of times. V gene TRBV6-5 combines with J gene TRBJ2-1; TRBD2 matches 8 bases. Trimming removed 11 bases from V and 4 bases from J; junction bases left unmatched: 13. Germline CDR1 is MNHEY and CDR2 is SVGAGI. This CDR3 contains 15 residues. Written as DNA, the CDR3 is TGTGCCGTAACGTCGTCTAGCGGGCCTTACAATGAGCAGTTCTTC. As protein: CAVTSSSGPYNEQFF.

CDR3 DNA sequence: TGTGCCAGCAGTTTACTTCAGGGTGCGCAGTACTTC. Amino acids: CASSLLQGAQYF. The chain is built from TRBV6-8 and TRBJ2-5; tentatively, D is TRBD1 (5 bases). V lost 4 bases and J lost 11, with 14 bases in between. Germline assignment: CDR1 MNHGY and CDR2 SAAAGT. The CDR3 is made up of 12 amino acids.

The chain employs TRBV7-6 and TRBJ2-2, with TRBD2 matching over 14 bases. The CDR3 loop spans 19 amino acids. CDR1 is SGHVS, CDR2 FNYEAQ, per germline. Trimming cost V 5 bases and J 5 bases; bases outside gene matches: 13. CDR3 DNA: TGTGCCAGCAGCACAAGCGGGACTAGCGGGAGCATGGGTACCGGGGAGCTGTTTTTT. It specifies CASSTSGTSGSMGTGELFF.

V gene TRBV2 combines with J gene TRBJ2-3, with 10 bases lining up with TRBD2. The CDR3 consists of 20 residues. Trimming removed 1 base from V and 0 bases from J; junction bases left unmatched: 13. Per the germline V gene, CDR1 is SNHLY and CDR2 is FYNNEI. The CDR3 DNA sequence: TGTGCCAGCAGTGAAGGAATACCGGGACTAGCGACTTTTAGCACAGATACGCAGTATTTT. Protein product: CASSEGIPGLATFSTDTQYF.

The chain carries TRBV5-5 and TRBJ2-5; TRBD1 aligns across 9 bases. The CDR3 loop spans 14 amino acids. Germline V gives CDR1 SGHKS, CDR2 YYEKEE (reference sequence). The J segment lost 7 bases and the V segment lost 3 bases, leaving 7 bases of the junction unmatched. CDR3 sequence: CASSSRDRVGTQYF. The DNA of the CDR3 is TGTGCCAGCAGCTCCCGGGACAGGGTCGGGACCCAGTACTTC. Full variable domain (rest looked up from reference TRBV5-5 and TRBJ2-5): DAGVTQSPTHLIKTRGQQVTLRCSPISGHKSVSWYQQVLGQGPQFIFQYYEKEERGRGNFPDRFSARQFPNYSSELNVNALLLGDSALYLCASSSRDRVGTQYFGPGTRLLVL.

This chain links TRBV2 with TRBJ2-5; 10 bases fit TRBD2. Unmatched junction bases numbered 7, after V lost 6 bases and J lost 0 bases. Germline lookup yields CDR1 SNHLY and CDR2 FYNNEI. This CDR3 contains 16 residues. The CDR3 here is CASRALAGGNQETQYF. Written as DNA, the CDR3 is TGTGCCAGCAGAGCATTAGCGGGAGGTAACCAAGAGACCCAGTACTTC.

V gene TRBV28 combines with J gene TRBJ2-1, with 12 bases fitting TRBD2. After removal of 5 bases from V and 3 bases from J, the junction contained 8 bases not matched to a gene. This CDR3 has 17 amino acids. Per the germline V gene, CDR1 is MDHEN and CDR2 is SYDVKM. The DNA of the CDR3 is TGTGCCAGCAGTCGACGATGGACTAGCGGGATCTACAATGAGCAGTTCTTC. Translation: CASSRRWTSGIYNEQFF.

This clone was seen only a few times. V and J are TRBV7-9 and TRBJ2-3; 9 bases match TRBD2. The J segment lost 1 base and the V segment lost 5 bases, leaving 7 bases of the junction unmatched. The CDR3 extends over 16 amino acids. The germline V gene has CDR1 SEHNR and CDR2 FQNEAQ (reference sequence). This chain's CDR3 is CASSPLAGAGTDTQYF. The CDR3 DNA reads TGTGCCAGCAGCCCATTAGCGGGAGCAGGCACAGATACGCAGTATTTT.